A selection of T cell receptor beta chains follows, all from one sample in a study of T and B cells in COVID-19 patients. TCRdb re-called the multiplex PCR reads with MiXCR, one entry per CDR3 protein. The sample lists around 10,000 distinct CDR3 sequences; around a third were seen once. Sequencing used blood. Every receptor here comes from a human donor with active COVID-19. CDR3s include the opening cysteine and the closing phenylalanine or tryptophan. D genes are given only for firm matches. Clone size is stated in some rows and not others, as once, few, many or a class when expanded.

.	TRBV6-1	TRBD1	TRBJ1-2	CASSLEAGGGGYTF	TGTGCCAGCAGCCTCGAGGCAGGGGGTGGTGGCTACACCTTC
.	TRBV13	TRBD1	TRBJ1-1	CASSSSDRANTEAFF	TGTGCCAGCAGCTCAAGCGACAGGGCGAACACTGAAGCTTTCTTT
few	TRBV6-5	.	TRBJ2-1	CASRPQRGGLGNEQFF	TGTGCCAGCAGACCCCAGAGGGGGGGCCTAGGGAATGAGCAGTTCTTC
.	TRBV28	.	TRBJ1-2	CASSPNGRGETYGYTF	TGTGCCAGCAGTCCCAACGGGAGGGGCGAGACCTATGGCTACACCTTC
.	TRBV7-2	.	TRBJ1-5	CASSLPGPNQPQHF	TGTGCCAGCAGCTTACCCGGGCCCAATCAGCCCCAGCATTTT
.	TRBV5-4	.	TRBJ1-2	CASSQERDTYGYTF	TGTGCCAGCAGTCAAGAGAGGGACACTTATGGCTACACCTTC
medium-sized	TRBV29-1	.	TRBJ2-3	CSVDGGTSTDTQYF	TGCAGCGTTGATGGGGGGACGAGCACAGATACGCAGTATTTT
.	TRBV12-3/TRBV12-4	.	TRBJ1-1	CASTGTEAFF	TGTGCCAGCACCGGGACAGAAGCTTTCTTT
.	TRBV6-1	.	TRBJ2-3	CASSTDRTDTQYF	TGTGCCAGCAGTACGGACAGAACAGATACGCAGTATTTT
.	TRBV12-3/TRBV12-4	TRBD1	TRBJ1-6	CASSRTGFGSSYNSPLHF	TGTGCCAGCAGTCGGACAGGGTTTGGGAGCTCCTATAATTCACCCCTCCACTTT
.	TRBV18	.	TRBJ2-1	CASSLEGDPSYNEQFF	TGTGCCAGCTCCCTAGAGGGGGACCCGAGCTACAATGAGCAGTTCTTC
.	TRBV5-6	TRBD1	TRBJ1-1	CASSLLGQRNTEAFF	TGCGCCAGCAGCTTATTGGGACAGCGAAACACTGAAGCTTTCTTT
.	TRBV24-1	.	TRBJ2-2	CATSERTGIANTGELFF	TGTGCCACCAGTGAGCGCACAGGGATTGCGAACACCGGGGAGCTGTTTTTT
.	TRBV20-1	.	TRBJ2-5	CSARTVQETQYF	TGCAGTGCTAGGACTGTGCAAGAGACCCAGTACTTC
.	TRBV20-1	.	TRBJ1-2	CSARNYGYTF	TGCAGTGCTCGTAACTATGGCTACACCTTC
.	TRBV28	TRBD2	TRBJ2-1	CASRPPPGGLDNEQFF	TGTGCCAGCAGGCCCCCTCCGGGGGGTCTCGACAATGAGCAGTTCTTC
.	TRBV20-1	TRBD1	TRBJ1-6	CSARDSRQGRSPLHF	TGCAGTGCTAGAGATAGCCGACAGGGGCGTTCACCCCTCCACTTT
medium-sized	TRBV6-1	TRBD1	TRBJ2-1	CASSLGQRYNEQFF	TGTGCCAGCAGTTTGGGACAGCGATACAATGAGCAGTTCTTC
medium-sized	TRBV5-4	.	TRBJ2-5	CASSLGLRQTQYF	TGTGCCAGCAGCTTGGGCCTCAGGCAGACCCAGTACTTC
.	TRBV6-5	.	TRBJ1-2	CASSYSTAPNYGYTF	TGTGCCAGCAGTTACTCGACGGCGCCTAACTATGGCTACACCTTC
medium-sized	TRBV11-1	.	TRBJ2-6	CASSFGGNSGANVLTF	TGTGCCAGCAGCTTTGGGGGGAACTCTGGGGCCAACGTCCTGACTTTC
few	TRBV18	.	TRBJ1-4	CASSRGANEKLFF	TGTGCCAGCTCCCGGGGTGCTAATGAAAAACTGTTTTTT
.	TRBV6-4	.	TRBJ2-4	CASSDSRRKRVQYF	TGTGCCAGCAGTGACTCGAGGAGGAAACGGGTTCAGTACTTC